The clone carrying this T cell receptor beta chain was observed at least ten times. Its specificity is unknown. The sample belongs to a study of T cells in Graves' hyperthyroidism and ophthalmopathy. Findings of the study overall: From stable hyperthyroidism, ophthalmopathy was separated by a 13 V-J model.

Ophthalmopathy patients had Clinical Activity Score at least 3, NOSPECS grade at least 4, duration under 3 months. Germline CDR1 and CDR2: SGHDN and FVKESK. This CDR3 has 12 amino acids. Trimming took off 5 bases at V and 4 bases at J, with 6 bases between the two ends. Amplification of TCR beta CDR3 regions was performed using RNA transcripts as template. RT-PCR in the first round (using the HTBI primer set) targeted the TCR CDR3. One entry per CDR3 protein results from TCRdb running MiXCR on the multiplex PCR reads. The top ten hold about two fifths of the sample, which has hundreds of thousands of distinct CDR3 sequences, roughly 19% seen once.

The chain has TRBV14 and TRBJ2-1; D gene unclear. The source of this sequence is a man aged 45-60 years with Graves' ophthalmopathy. Source material: blood. The CDR3 nucleotides read TGTGCCAGCAGCAATACTTACAATGAGCAGTTCTTC. Translated, it gives CASSNTYNEQFF.